This TCR beta chain was identified in a study of blood T cell repertoires in COVID-19. Overall study context: Spain, Italy and the United States supplied samples that represented acute and convalescent COVID-19. Nucleic acid was either cDNA or gDNA, and it came from T cells, B-cell-depleted T cells, or PBMCs.

This CDR3 has 17 residues. Per the germline V gene, CDR1 is SGHDN and CDR2 is FVKESK. V was pared by 2 bases and J by 4 bases, with 10 bases of the junction left unmatched. Original processing notes: Using reference gene primer amplification, nucleated cell counts were estimated. Measured with immunoSEQ multiplex PCR; TCRdb has only the in-frame clones, and not every one. V and J calls and clone size are those listed in that table; D and trimming were worked out from the DNA. The sample consists of 150,000 to 200,000 clones, about 86% of them appearing once. This clonotype originated in an older woman with COVID-19, enrolled during active disease. Input material: peripheral blood. V usage is TRBV14 and J usage is TRBJ2-2, with 7 bases lining up with TRBD1. CDR3 residues: CASSQSRGFSVTGELFF. CDR3 coding DNA: TGTGCCAGCAGCCAAAGCAGGGGGTTTAGCGTCACCGGGGAGCTGTTTTTT. Drawing the rest from reference TRBV14 and TRBJ2-2, the complete variable domain is EAGVTQFPSHSVIEKGQTVTLRCDPISGHDNLYWYRRVMGKEIKFLLHFVKESKQDESGMPNNRFLAERTGGTYSTLKVQPAELEDSGVYFCASSQSRGFSVTGELFFGEGSRLTVL.